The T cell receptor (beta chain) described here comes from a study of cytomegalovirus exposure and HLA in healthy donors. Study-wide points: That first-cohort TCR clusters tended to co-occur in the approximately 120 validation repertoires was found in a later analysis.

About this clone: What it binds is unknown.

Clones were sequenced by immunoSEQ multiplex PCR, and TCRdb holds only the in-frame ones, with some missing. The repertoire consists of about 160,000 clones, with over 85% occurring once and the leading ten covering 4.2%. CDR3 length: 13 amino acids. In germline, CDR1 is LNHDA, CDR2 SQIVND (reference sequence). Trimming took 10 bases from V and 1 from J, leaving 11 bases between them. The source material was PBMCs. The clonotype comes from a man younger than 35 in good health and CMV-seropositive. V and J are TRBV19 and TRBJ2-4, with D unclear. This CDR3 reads CATSVMAKNIQYF. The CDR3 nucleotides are TGTGCCACCTCGGTTATGGCCAAAAACATTCAGTACTTC.